This is a list of T cell receptor beta chains from one sample in a study of blood T cell repertoires in COVID-19. Data came from immunoSEQ multiplex PCR; TCRdb stores just in-frame clones and leaves some out. The table lists around 130,000 clones, roughly 80% of them singletons. The sample taken for sequencing was peripheral blood. These receptors all come from a woman over 75 with acute or convalescent COVID-19. The CDR3 runs from the conserved cysteine through the conserved F or W. A D gene is named only where the DNA matches it firmly. The listing skips clone size in some rows; elsewhere it reads once, few, many or a size class.

V: TRBV4-3; J: TRBJ1-3; D: .; size: .; DNA: TGCGCCAGCAGCCAATGGGGCCCCGGTTACGACTCTGGAAACACCATATATTTT; CDR3: CASSQWGPGYDSGNTIYF
V: TRBV3-1/TRBV3-2; J: TRBJ2-1; D: TRBD2; size: .; DNA: TGTGCCGGCAGCCTGACTAGCGGGAGTAGGAATGAGCAGTTCTTC; CDR3: CAGSLTSGSRNEQFF
V: TRBV7-9; J: TRBJ2-5; D: .; size: .; DNA: TGTGCCAGCAGCCCGAGGGGGGGGTTGGAGACCCAGTACTTC; CDR3: CASSPRGGLETQYF
V: TRBV6-2/TRBV6-3; J: TRBJ1-5; D: TRBD1; size: .; DNA: TGTGCCAGCAGCGCCCAACGGACAGGGGCCAGCGGGAATCAGCCCCAGCATTTT; CDR3: CASSAQRTGASGNQPQHF
V: TRBV12-3/TRBV12-4; J: TRBJ2-7; D: .; size: .; DNA: TGTGCCAGCAGCTATAGCTCCTACGAGCAGTACTTC; CDR3: CASSYSSYEQYF
V: TRBV18; J: TRBJ1-3; D: .; size: .; DNA: TGTGCCAGCTCACCAGGAGAGCCCTTCTCTGGAAACACCATATATTTT; CDR3: CASSPGEPFSGNTIYF
V: TRBV19; J: TRBJ1-5; D: .; size: .; DNA: TGTGCCAGTAGTCCCCGGGGGGGGCCAAATCAGCCCCAGCATTTT; CDR3: CASSPRGGPNQPQHF
V: TRBV7-9; J: TRBJ2-7; D: TRBD1; size: .; DNA: TGTGCCAGCAGCTTAGTGAATGACAGGGGCTCCTACGAGCAGTACTTC; CDR3: CASSLVNDRGSYEQYF
V: TRBV19; J: TRBJ2-4; D: TRBD2; size: .; DNA: TGTGCCACGCGGGGGGTTGGCAAAAACATTCAGTACTTC; CDR3: CATRGVGKNIQYF
V: TRBV19; J: TRBJ2-1; D: TRBD2; size: .; DNA: TGTGCCAGTAGTGGGAGGGGTGAGCAGTTCTTC; CDR3: CASSGRGEQFF
V: TRBV6-5; J: TRBJ1-2; D: .; size: .; DNA: TGTGCCAGCAGTTACGGGGCAGGTGGCTACACCTTC; CDR3: CASSYGAGGYTF
V: TRBV9; J: TRBJ1-2; D: .; size: .; DNA: TGTGCCAGCAGCGGGACCCAGGGACTCTATGGCTACACCTTC; CDR3: CASSGTQGLYGYTF
V: TRBV30; J: TRBJ2-5; D: TRBD2; size: .; DNA: TGTGCCTGGAGTTCGTCCCCCCGGGACTATTTCCGAGAGACCCAGTACTTC; CDR3: CAWSSSPRDYFRETQYF
V: TRBV19; J: TRBJ1-5; D: TRBD1; size: .; DNA: TGTGCCAGTAGTATCGGGACAGTTCATAGCAATCAGCCCCAGCATTTT; CDR3: CASSIGTVHSNQPQHF
V: TRBV19; J: TRBJ1-6; D: TRBD1; size: .; DNA: TGTGCCAGTAGTATAGCTCCGGGACAGGGTTCACCCCTCCACTTT; CDR3: CASSIAPGQGSPLHF
V: TRBV27; J: TRBJ2-2; D: TRBD2; size: .; DNA: TGTGCCAGCAGTCCGGGACTAGCGGGAGCGACCGGGGAGCTGTTTTTT; CDR3: CASSPGLAGATGELFF
V: TRBV9; J: TRBJ2-7; D: TRBD2; size: .; DNA: TGTGCCAGCAGCGTAGCTAGCGGGACTCCCTACGAGCAGTACTTC; CDR3: CASSVASGTPYEQYF
V: TRBV7-2; J: TRBJ2-5; D: TRBD2; size: .; DNA: TGTGCCAGCAGCTTACTAGCGGGGGGCGAGACCCAGTACTTC; CDR3: CASSLLAGGETQYF
V: TRBV18; J: TRBJ2-1; D: TRBD1; size: once; DNA: TGTGCCAGCTCAGAATACAGGGGGTACAATGAGCAGTTCTTC; CDR3: CASSEYRGYNEQFF